These 2 T cell receptor beta chains came from one sample sequenced in a study of OX40 agonist ivuxolimab in advanced cancers. Sequencing was performed with immunoSEQ multiplex PCR; in TCRdb, only in-frame clones are kept and a portion is missing. Of tens of thousands of clones in the sample, almost 90% are singletons; the top ten hold less than 0.85%. Sequencing used CD4+ or CD8+ T cells sorted from blood, obtained in a trial of the OX40 agonist ivuxolimab. The receptors stem from an adult with an advanced solid tumor such as melanoma, head and neck, liver or kidney cancer.

This clone was detected only once. DNA for the CDR3: TGTGCCGCGAGGGGATCCAATGAGCAGTTCTTC. Its protein is CAARGSNEQFF. This rearrangement joins TRBV6-5 to TRBJ2-1; D is perhaps TRBD1 or TRBD2 (5 bases each). The germline V gene has CDR1 MNHEY and CDR2 SVGAGI. The length of the CDR3 is 11 residues. The V end lost 11 bases, the J end lost 6 bases, and 11 bases lay between the germline ends.

The V gene is TRBV4-3, the J gene TRBJ1-4, with D uncertain. The V end lost 1 base, the J end lost 4 bases, and 10 bases lay between the germline ends. The CDR3 is 15 amino acids. Germline V gene lookup returns CDR1 LGHNA and CDR2 YSLEER. The CDR3 DNA sequence: TGCGCCAGCAGCCAAGCCCGGGCCTTTAATGAAAAACTGTTTTTT. It yields the protein CASSQARAFNEKLFF.